This TCR beta chain was retrieved from a study of shared clonotypes between healthy human individuals. This CDR3 is built from 15 residues. CDR1 and CDR2 from the germline V gene are LGHNA and YNFKEQ. Regarding this clone: Since a far larger clone is one base different, this is likely a read error.

Sequenced by immunoSEQ multiplex PCR; TCRdb stores in-frame clones only, minus some. The repertoire holds about 500,000 clones, about 74% seen once, with 12% in the top ten. This TCR was recovered from a woman in her thirties or forties in good health. Some clones in this sample may be carry-over from other donors' samples. Sequenced sample: PBMCs. V and J are TRBV4-2 and TRBJ2-1, with D possibly being TRBD2 (6 bases). The DNA for the CDR3 is TGTGTCAGCAGCCAAGATCTCGGGGGACACAATGAGCAGTTCTTC. Translated: CVSSQDLGGHNEQFF.